Detailed here is one TCR beta chain. Its antigen is still unknown. The data were produced by immunoSEQ multiplex PCR, yet TCRdb's version contains in-frame clones alone and is incomplete. The sample holds thousands of clones; more than 60% are singletons and the top ten take 9% to 15%. The data were taken from a study of tumor-infiltrating lymphocytes in localized non-small cell lung cancer. Regarding the study as a whole: Higher tumor T cell infiltration than in uninvolved lung was supported by TCRbeta sequencing. T-cell fraction did not differ between immunotypes IM1 and IM2.

CDR1 and CDR2 from the germline V gene are SGHRS and YFSETQ. The CDR3 length is 11 residues. V gave up 3 bases and J gave up 0 bases, with 1 base separating them. The chain links TRBV5-1 to TRBJ2-7; no firm D call. The receptor comes from a human donor with non-small cell lung cancer. The sequenced sample consisted of lung tumor tissue. This chain's CDR3 is CASSSSYEQYF. The DNA for the CDR3 is TGCGCCAGCAGCTCCTCCTACGAGCAGTACTTC.